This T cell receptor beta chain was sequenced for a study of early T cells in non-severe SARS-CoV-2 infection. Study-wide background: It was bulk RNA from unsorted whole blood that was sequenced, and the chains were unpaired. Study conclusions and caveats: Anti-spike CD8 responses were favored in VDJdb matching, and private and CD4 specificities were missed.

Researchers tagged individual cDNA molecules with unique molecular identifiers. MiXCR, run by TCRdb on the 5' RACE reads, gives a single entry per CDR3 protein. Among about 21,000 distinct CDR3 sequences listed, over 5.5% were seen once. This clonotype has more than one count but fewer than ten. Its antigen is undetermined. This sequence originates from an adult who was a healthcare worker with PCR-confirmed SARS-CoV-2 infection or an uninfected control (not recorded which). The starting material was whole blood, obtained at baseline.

CDR3 DNA: TGTGCCAGCAGCCCTAGCGGGGCCGACACCGGGGAGCTGTTTTTT. Protein product: CASSPSGADTGELFF. The chain is built from TRBV7-2 and TRBJ2-2, with TRBD2 matching 9 bases. The V gene end was trimmed by 5 bases and the J gene end by 3 bases; junction bases not matched to a gene: 4. The CDR3 has 15 amino acids. Germline V gene lookup returns CDR1 SGHTA and CDR2 FQGNSA. Filled out from reference TRBV7-2 and TRBJ2-2, the complete variable domain reads GAGVSQSPSNKVTEKGKDVELRCDPISGHTALYWYRQSLGQGLEFLIYFQGNSAPDKSGLPSDRFSAERTGGSVSTLTIQRTQQEDSAVYLCASSPSGADTGELFFGEGSRLTVL.